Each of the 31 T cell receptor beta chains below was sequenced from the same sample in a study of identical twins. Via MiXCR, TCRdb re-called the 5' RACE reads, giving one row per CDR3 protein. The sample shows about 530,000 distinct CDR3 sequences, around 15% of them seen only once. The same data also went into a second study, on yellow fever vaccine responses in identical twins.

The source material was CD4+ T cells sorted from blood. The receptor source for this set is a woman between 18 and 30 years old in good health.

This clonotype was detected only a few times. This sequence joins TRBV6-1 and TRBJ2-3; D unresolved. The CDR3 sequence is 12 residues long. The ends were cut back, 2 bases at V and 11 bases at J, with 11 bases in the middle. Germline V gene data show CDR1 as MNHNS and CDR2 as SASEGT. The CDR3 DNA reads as TGTGCCAGCAGTGAAAACTGGGTTGGGCAGTATTTT. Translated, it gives CASSENWVGQYF.

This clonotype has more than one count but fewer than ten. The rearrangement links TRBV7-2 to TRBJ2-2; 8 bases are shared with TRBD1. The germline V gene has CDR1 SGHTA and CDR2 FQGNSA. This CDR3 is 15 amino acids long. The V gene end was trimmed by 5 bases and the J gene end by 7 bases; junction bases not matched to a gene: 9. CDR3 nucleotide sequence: TGTGCCAGCAGCCCAGGGGGCAAAGGGGGCGGGGAGCTGTTTTTT. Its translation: CASSPGGKGGGELFF.

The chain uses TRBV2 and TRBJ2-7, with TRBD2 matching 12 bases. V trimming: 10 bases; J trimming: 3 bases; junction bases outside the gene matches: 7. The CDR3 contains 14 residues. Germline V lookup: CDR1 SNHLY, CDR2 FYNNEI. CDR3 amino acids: CANLLAGGYYEQYV. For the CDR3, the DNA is TGTGCCAACCTACTAGCGGGGGGTTACTACGAGCAGTACGTC.

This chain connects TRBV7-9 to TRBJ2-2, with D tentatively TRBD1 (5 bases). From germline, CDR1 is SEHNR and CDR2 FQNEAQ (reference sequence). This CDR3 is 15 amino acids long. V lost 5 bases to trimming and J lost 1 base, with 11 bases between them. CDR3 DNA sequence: TGTGCCAGCAGCCGCGACAGAGAGAACACCGGGGAGCTGTTTTTT. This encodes CASSRDRENTGELFF.

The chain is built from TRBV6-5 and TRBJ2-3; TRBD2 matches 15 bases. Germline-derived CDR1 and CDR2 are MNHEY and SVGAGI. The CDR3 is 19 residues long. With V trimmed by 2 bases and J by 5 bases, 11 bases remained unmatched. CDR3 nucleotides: TGTGCCAGCAGTTACGGGGTCCGGACTAGCGGGGGGGCCTTAGATACGCAGTATTTT. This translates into CASSYGVRTSGGALDTQYF.

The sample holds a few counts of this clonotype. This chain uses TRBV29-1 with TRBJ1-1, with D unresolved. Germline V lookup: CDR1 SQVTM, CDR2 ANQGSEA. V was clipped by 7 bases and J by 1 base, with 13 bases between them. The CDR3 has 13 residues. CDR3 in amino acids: CSATDLTNTEAFF. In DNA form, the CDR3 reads TGCAGCGCAACAGACCTAACGAACACTGAAGCTTTCTTT.

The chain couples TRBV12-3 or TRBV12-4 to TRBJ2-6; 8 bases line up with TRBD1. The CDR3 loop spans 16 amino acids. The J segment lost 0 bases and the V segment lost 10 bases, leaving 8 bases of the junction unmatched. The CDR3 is CAILRTGRSGANVLTF. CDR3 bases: TGTGCCATCCTGAGGACAGGGCGCTCTGGGGCCAACGTCCTGACTTTC.

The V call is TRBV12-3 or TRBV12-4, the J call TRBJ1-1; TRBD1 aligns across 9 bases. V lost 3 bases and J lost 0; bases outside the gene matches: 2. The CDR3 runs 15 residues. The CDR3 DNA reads TGTGCCAGCAGTTTCGGGACAGGGTTGAACACTGAAGCTTTCTTT. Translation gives CASSFGTGLNTEAFF.

DNA for the CDR3: TGTGCCAGCAGCCAGATGGCGGGGGTGGACAATGAGCAGTTCTTC. Its protein product is CASSQMAGVDNEQFF. This chain connects TRBV3-1 to TRBJ2-1; 7 bases line up with TRBD2. In germline, CDR1 is LGHDT, CDR2 YNNKEL (reference sequence). The CDR3 has 15 residues. V shed 3 bases and J 5 bases; nucleotides not matched to a gene: 7.

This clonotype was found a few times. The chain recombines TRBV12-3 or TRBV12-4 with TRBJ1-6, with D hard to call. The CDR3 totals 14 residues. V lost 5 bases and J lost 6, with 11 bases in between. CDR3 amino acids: CASSPRTLNSPLHF. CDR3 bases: TGTGCCAGCAGTCCCCGCACACTTAATTCACCCCTCCACTTT.

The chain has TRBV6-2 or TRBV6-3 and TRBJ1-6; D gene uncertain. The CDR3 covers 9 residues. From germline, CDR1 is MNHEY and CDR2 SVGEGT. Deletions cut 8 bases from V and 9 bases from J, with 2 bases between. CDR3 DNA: TGTGCCAGCCGTTCACCCCTCCACTTT. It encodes CASRSPLHF.

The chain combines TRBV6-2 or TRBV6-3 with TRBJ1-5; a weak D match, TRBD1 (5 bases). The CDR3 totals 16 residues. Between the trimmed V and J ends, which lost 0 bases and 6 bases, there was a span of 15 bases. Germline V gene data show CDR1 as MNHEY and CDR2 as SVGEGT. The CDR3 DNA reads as TGTGCCAGCAGTTACTCTATCGGGTCAGGGCGTCAGCCCCAGCATTTT. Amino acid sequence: CASSYSIGSGRQPQHF.

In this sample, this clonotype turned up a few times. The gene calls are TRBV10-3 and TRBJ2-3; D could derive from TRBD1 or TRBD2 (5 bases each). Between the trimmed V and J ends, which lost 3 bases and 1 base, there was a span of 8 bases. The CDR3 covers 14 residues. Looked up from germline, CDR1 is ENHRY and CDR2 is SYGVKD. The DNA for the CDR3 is TGTGCCATCAGTGAACGAGGGGGCACAGATACGCAGTATTTT. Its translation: CAISERGGTDTQYF.

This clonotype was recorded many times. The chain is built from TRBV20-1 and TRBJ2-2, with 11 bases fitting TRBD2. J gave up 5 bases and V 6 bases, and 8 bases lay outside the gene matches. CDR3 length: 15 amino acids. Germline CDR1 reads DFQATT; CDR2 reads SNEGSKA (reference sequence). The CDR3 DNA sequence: TGCAGTGCCCAAACTAGCGGGAGAGGAACCGGGGAGCTGTTTTTT. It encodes CSAQTSGRGTGELFF.

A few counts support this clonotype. The CDR3 DNA reads TGCGCCAGCAGCGCAGCGGGGGCGAACACCGGGGAGCTGTTTTTT. This sequence encodes CASSAAGANTGELFF. V is TRBV5-1 and J is TRBJ2-2; TRBD2 matches 8 bases. The length of the CDR3 is 15 residues. Germline V CDR1 and CDR2: SGHRS, YFSETQ. J gave up 0 bases and V 4 bases, and 2 bases lay outside the gene matches.

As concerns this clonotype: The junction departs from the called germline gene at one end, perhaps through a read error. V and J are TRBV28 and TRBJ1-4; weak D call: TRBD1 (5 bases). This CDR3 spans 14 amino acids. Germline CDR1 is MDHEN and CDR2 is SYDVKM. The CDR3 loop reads CASSGGIPNVKLFF. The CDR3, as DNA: TGTGCCAGCAGTGGGGGAATCCCAAATGTAAAACTGTTTTTT.

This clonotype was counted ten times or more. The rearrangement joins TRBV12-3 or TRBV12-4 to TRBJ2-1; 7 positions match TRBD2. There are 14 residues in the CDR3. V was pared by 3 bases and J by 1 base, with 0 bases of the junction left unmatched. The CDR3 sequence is CASSFSGSYNEQFF. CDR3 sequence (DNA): TGTGCCAGCAGTTTTAGCGGGTCCTACAATGAGCAGTTCTTC.

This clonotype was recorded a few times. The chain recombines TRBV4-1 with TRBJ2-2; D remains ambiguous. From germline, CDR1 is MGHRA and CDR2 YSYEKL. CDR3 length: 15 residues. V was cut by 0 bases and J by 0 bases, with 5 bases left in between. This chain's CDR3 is CASSQDEANTGELFF. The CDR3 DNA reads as TGCGCCAGCAGCCAAGATGAGGCGAACACCGGGGAGCTGTTTTTT.

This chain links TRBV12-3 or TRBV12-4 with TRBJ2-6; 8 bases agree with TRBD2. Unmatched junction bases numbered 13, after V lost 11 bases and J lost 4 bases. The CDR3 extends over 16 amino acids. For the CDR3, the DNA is TGTGCCTGCGGGACTAGGGAGTTGGGGGGGGCCAACGTCCTGACTTTC. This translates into CACGTRELGGANVLTF.

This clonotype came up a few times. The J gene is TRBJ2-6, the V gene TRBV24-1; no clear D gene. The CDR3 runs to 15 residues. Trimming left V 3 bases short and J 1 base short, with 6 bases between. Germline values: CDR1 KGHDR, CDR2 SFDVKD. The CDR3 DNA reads TGTGCCACCAGTGATATCAGATCTGGGGCCAACGTCCTGACTTTC. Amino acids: CATSDIRSGANVLTF.

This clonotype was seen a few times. CDR3 nucleotides: TGTGCCAGCAGTTCCTTAGGACGGGCCCAGCATTTT. It encodes CASSSLGRAQHF. The genes are TRBV28 and TRBJ1-5; no clear D. V was shortened by 4 bases and J by 11 bases, with 12 bases between the two germline ends. This CDR3 has 12 amino acids. CDR1 is MDHEN and CDR2 is SYDVKM in the germline V gene.

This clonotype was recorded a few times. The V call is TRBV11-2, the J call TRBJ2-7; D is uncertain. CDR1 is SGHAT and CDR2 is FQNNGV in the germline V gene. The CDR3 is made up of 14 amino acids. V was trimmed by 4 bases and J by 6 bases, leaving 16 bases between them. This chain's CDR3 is CASSSRQSPSEQYV. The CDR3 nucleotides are TGTGCCAGCAGCTCTCGTCAATCCCCCTCCGAGCAGTACGTC.

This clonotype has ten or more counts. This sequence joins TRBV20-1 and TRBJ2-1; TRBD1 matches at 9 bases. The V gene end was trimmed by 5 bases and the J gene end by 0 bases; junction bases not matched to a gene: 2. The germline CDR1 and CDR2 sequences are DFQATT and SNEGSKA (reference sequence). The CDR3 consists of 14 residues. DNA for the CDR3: TGCAGTGCTCGACAGGGGGGCTCCTACAATGAGCAGTTCTTC. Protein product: CSARQGGSYNEQFF.

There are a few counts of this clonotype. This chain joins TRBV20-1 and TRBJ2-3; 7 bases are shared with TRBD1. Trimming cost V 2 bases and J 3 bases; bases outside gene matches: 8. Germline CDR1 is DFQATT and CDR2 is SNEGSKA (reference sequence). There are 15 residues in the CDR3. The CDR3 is CSARKGTDSTDTQYF. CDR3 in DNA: TGCAGTGCTAGAAAGGGGACAGATAGTACAGATACGCAGTATTTT.

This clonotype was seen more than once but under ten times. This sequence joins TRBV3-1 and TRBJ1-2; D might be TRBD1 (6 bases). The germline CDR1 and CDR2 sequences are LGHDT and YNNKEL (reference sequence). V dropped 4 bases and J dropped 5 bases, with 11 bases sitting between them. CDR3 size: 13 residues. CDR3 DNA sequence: TGTGCCAGCAGCCGGTCCCAGGGGTATGGCTACACCTTC. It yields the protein CASSRSQGYGYTF.

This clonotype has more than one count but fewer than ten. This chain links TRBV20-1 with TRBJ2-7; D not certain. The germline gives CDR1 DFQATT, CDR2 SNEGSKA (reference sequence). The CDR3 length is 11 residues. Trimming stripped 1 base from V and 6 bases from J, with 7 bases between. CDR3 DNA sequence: TGCAGTGCTAGAGGAGCCGGCGAGCAGTACTTC. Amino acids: CSARGAGEQYF.

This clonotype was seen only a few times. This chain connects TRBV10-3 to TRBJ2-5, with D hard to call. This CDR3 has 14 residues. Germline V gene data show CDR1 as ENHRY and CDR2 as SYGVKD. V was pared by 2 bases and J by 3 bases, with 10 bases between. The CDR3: CAISEVWAKETQYF. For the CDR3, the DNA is TGTGCCATCAGTGAGGTTTGGGCGAAAGAGACCCAGTACTTC.

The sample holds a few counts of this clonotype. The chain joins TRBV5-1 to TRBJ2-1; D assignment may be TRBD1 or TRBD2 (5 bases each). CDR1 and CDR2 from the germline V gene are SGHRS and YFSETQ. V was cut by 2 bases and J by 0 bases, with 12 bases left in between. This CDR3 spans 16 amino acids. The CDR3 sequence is CASSFRGLSSYNEQFF. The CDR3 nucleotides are TGCGCCAGCAGCTTCCGGGGCCTAAGCTCCTACAATGAGCAGTTCTTC.

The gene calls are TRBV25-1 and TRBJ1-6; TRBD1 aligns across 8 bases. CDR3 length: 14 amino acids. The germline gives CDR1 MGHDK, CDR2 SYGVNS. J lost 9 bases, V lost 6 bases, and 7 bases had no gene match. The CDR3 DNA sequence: TGTGCCAGCAGCCAGACAGGGGCAGGTTCACCCCTCCACTTT. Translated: CASSQTGAGSPLHF.

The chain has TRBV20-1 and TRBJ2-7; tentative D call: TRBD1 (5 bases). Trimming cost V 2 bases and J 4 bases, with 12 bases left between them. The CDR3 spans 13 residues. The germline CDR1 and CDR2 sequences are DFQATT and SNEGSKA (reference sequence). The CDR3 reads CSARQGGLYEQYF. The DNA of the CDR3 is TGCAGTGCTAGACAGGGCGGTTTGTACGAGCAGTACTTC.

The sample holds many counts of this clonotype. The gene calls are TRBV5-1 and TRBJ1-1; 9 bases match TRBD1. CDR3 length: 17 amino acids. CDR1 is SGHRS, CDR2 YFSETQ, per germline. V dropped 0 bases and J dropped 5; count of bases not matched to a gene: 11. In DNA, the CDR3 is TGCGCCAGCAGCTTGGTGGTCGGGACAGGGAAGGAGACTGAAGCTTTCTTT. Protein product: CASSLVVGTGKETEAFF.